This is a list of T cell receptor beta chains from one sample in a study of shared clonotypes between healthy human individuals. The table came from immunoSEQ multiplex PCR; TCRdb's copy has only in-frame clones and leaves some out. This table holds fewer than 550,000 clones, about three quarters found once. Sequences were obtained from PBMCs. The receptors were gathered from a woman between 40 and 55 years old in good health. Some clones in this sample may be carry-over from other donors' samples. Each CDR3 is given with its conserved first and last residue. A D gene is named only where the DNA matches it firmly. The size of a clone is reported for some rows only, either as once, few or many, or as a class for expanded clones.

clone_size: -; d_call: -; j_call: TRBJ1-1; v_call: TRBV4-1; cdr3_aa: CASSRQAGNTEAFF; cdr3_nt: TGCGCCAGCAGCCGACAGGCTGGGAACACTGAAGCTTTCTTT
clone_size: -; d_call: TRBD2; j_call: TRBJ2-1; v_call: TRBV18; cdr3_aa: CASSPPEIAGYNEQFF; cdr3_nt: TGTGCCAGCTCACCACCGGAGATAGCGGGTTACAATGAGCAGTTCTTC
clone_size: -; d_call: TRBD1; j_call: TRBJ2-7; v_call: TRBV27; cdr3_aa: CASSPYRGPYEQYF; cdr3_nt: TGTGCCAGCAGTCCGTACAGGGGACCCTACGAGCAGTACTTC
clone_size: once; d_call: TRBD2; j_call: TRBJ2-1; v_call: TRBV7-6; cdr3_aa: CASSPLAGESYNEQFF; cdr3_nt: TGTGCCAGCAGCCCCTTAGCGGGAGAGTCCTACAATGAGCAGTTCTTC
clone_size: -; d_call: -; j_call: TRBJ2-7; v_call: TRBV12-2; cdr3_aa: CASRHVGPGVIEQYF; cdr3_nt: TGTGCAAGTCGCCACGTCGGCCCAGGGGTTATCGAGCAGTACTTC
clone_size: -; d_call: TRBD2; j_call: TRBJ2-2; v_call: TRBV28; cdr3_aa: CASRTGTSGYTGELFF; cdr3_nt: TGTGCCAGCAGAACCGGGACTAGCGGATACACTGGGGAGCTGTTTTTT
clone_size: few; d_call: -; j_call: TRBJ1-3; v_call: TRBV11-2; cdr3_aa: CASSLTGGPRGGGNTIYF; cdr3_nt: TGTGCCAGCAGCTTAACCGGCGGGCCAAGAGGCGGTGGAAACACCATATATTTT
clone_size: -; d_call: TRBD2; j_call: TRBJ2-7; v_call: TRBV7-2; cdr3_aa: CASSRPQAGGPNSYEQYF; cdr3_nt: TGTGCCAGCAGCCGTCCCCAAGCGGGAGGCCCCAACTCCTACGAGCAGTACTTC
clone_size: -; d_call: -; j_call: TRBJ2-3; v_call: TRBV23-1; cdr3_aa: CASSQFGCRPTDTQYF; cdr3_nt: TGCGCCAGCAGTCAATTTGGGTGCAGGCCCACAGATACGCAGTATTTT
clone_size: few; d_call: -; j_call: TRBJ2-7; v_call: TRBV5-8; cdr3_aa: CASSSPDIYEQYF; cdr3_nt: TGTGCCAGCAGCTCTCCTGACATCTACGAGCAGTACTTC
clone_size: -; d_call: -; j_call: TRBJ2-2; v_call: TRBV7-9; cdr3_aa: CAPAGTLAENTGELFF; cdr3_nt: TGTGCCCCCGCAGGGACATTAGCGGAGAACACCGGGGAGCTGTTTTTT
clone_size: -; d_call: TRBD2; j_call: TRBJ2-7; v_call: TRBV7-2; cdr3_aa: CASSLIAGLGYEQYF; cdr3_nt: TGTGCCAGCAGCTTAATCGCCGGACTAGGGTACGAGCAGTACTTC
clone_size: -; d_call: TRBD1; j_call: TRBJ2-7; v_call: TRBV7-9; cdr3_aa: CASSLGTGVVYEQYF; cdr3_nt: TGTGCCAGCAGCCTTGGGACAGGGGTCGTGTACGAGCAGTACTTC
clone_size: -; d_call: -; j_call: TRBJ1-2; v_call: TRBV28; cdr3_aa: CASSLPLGAGRFRGYTF; cdr3_nt: TGTGCCAGCAGCCTGCCATTGGGGGCAGGGAGGTTTCGTGGCTACACCTTC
clone_size: -; d_call: TRBD1; j_call: TRBJ1-5; v_call: TRBV5-4; cdr3_aa: CASSQVGDSFQPQHF; cdr3_nt: TGTGCCAGCAGCCAAGTTGGGGACAGTTTTCAGCCCCAGCATTTT
clone_size: -; d_call: TRBD2; j_call: TRBJ2-7; v_call: TRBV19; cdr3_aa: CASSSSGISTYEQYF; cdr3_nt: TGTGCCAGTAGTTCTAGCGGGATCTCTACCTACGAGCAGTACTTC
clone_size: -; d_call: -; j_call: TRBJ2-7; v_call: TRBV9; cdr3_aa: CASSETGQPHYEQYF; cdr3_nt: TGTGCCAGCAGCGAGACAGGACAGCCTCACTACGAGCAGTACTTC
clone_size: -; d_call: -; j_call: TRBJ1-2; v_call: TRBV12-2; cdr3_aa: CASRYRDRRSPYGYTF; cdr3_nt: TGTGCAAGTCGCTACCGGGACAGGAGATCTCCCTATGGCTACACCTTC
clone_size: -; d_call: -; j_call: TRBJ1-3; v_call: TRBV5-1; cdr3_aa: CASSSDSSGNTIYF; cdr3_nt: TGCGCCAGCAGCTCGGACAGCTCTGGAAACACCATATATTTT
clone_size: many; d_call: -; j_call: TRBJ2-5; v_call: TRBV5-6; cdr3_aa: CASSRGLLGETQYF; cdr3_nt: TGTGCCAGCAGCCGCGGACTCTTGGGGGAGACCCAGTACTTC
clone_size: -; d_call: -; j_call: TRBJ1-1; v_call: TRBV5-1; cdr3_aa: CASRSGGNTEAFF; cdr3_nt: TGCGCCAGCAGGAGCGGGGGGAACACTGAAGCTTTCTTT
clone_size: -; d_call: TRBD1; j_call: TRBJ1-1; v_call: TRBV14; cdr3_aa: CASSQGQGRNTEAFF; cdr3_nt: TGTGCCAGCAGCCAAGGACAGGGCAGGAACACTGAAGCTTTCTTT
clone_size: -; d_call: -; j_call: TRBJ2-7; v_call: TRBV6-5; cdr3_aa: CASSDDRSGYEQYF; cdr3_nt: TGTGCCAGCAGCGACGACAGGTCGGGCTACGAGCAGTACTTC
clone_size: once; d_call: -; j_call: TRBJ1-1; v_call: TRBV19; cdr3_aa: CASSIGAGRMNTEAFF; cdr3_nt: TGTGCCAGTAGTATCGGGGCCGGTAGGATGAACACTGAAGCTTTCTTT
clone_size: -; d_call: TRBD2; j_call: TRBJ2-5; v_call: TRBV6-6; cdr3_aa: CASSPGGLVETQYF; cdr3_nt: TGTGCCAGCAGTCCCGGGGGACTAGTTGAGACCCAGTACTTC
clone_size: once; d_call: TRBD2; j_call: TRBJ2-7; v_call: TRBV27; cdr3_aa: CASSLNPHLLAGGHEQYF; cdr3_nt: TGTGCCAGCAGTTTAAACCCCCACCTCCTAGCGGGAGGCCACGAGCAGTACTTC
clone_size: -; d_call: -; j_call: TRBJ1-2; v_call: TRBV19; cdr3_aa: CASSMDADYGYTF; cdr3_nt: TGTGCCAGTAGTATGGACGCAGACTATGGCTACACCTTC
clone_size: -; d_call: -; j_call: TRBJ2-7; v_call: TRBV11-2; cdr3_aa: CASSLGGSRAYEQYF; cdr3_nt: TGTGCCAGCAGCTTAGGTGGGAGTAGGGCCTACGAGCAGTACTTC
clone_size: -; d_call: -; j_call: TRBJ2-1; v_call: TRBV25-1; cdr3_aa: CASSDPVGGDSYNEQFF; cdr3_nt: TGTGCCAGCAGTGATCCCGTGGGGGGAGACTCCTACAATGAGCAGTTCTTC
clone_size: -; d_call: -; j_call: TRBJ2-3; v_call: TRBV5-6; cdr3_aa: CASSLRDTQYF; cdr3_nt: TGTGCCAGCAGCTTGAGAGATACGCAGTATTTT
clone_size: once; d_call: TRBD1; j_call: TRBJ2-5; v_call: TRBV4-1; cdr3_aa: CASSQGVQGAKETQYF; cdr3_nt: TGCGCCAGCAGCCAAGGGGTACAGGGGGCCAAAGAGACCCAGTACTTC
clone_size: -; d_call: -; j_call: TRBJ1-2; v_call: TRBV6-1; cdr3_aa: CASNPTGHLNYGYTF; cdr3_nt: TGTGCCAGCAACCCGACGGGACACCTAAACTATGGCTACACCTTC
clone_size: -; d_call: -; j_call: TRBJ2-5; v_call: TRBV28; cdr3_aa: CASSLSGWRLGTQYF; cdr3_nt: TGTGCCAGCAGCCTAAGCGGGTGGAGATTGGGGACCCAGTACTTC
clone_size: -; d_call: -; j_call: TRBJ2-1; v_call: TRBV10-3; cdr3_aa: CAIMRGARDEQFF; cdr3_nt: TGTGCCATCATGAGGGGGGCGCGTGATGAGCAGTTCTTC
clone_size: many; d_call: TRBD2; j_call: TRBJ2-2; v_call: TRBV30; cdr3_aa: CAWSNSGGTGELFF; cdr3_nt: TGTGCCTGGAGCAATAGCGGGGGGACCGGGGAGCTGTTTTTT
clone_size: -; d_call: -; j_call: TRBJ2-7; v_call: TRBV27; cdr3_aa: CASSTIANYEQYF; cdr3_nt: TGTGCCAGCAGCACGATAGCAAACTACGAGCAGTACTTC
clone_size: -; d_call: TRBD1; j_call: TRBJ2-7; v_call: TRBV19; cdr3_aa: CASSIYWGQGREQYF; cdr3_nt: TGTGCCAGTAGTATCTATTGGGGACAGGGACGCGAGCAGTACTTC
clone_size: -; d_call: -; j_call: TRBJ1-1; v_call: TRBV4-1; cdr3_aa: CASRTTVGNTEAFF; cdr3_nt: TGCGCCAGCAGGACGACAGTTGGGAACACTGAAGCTTTCTTT
clone_size: -; d_call: TRBD2; j_call: TRBJ2-3; v_call: TRBV19; cdr3_aa: CASSIRRTAGGTDTQYF; cdr3_nt: TGTGCCAGTAGTATACGAAGGACGGCGGGGGGAACAGATACGCAGTATTTT
clone_size: -; d_call: -; j_call: TRBJ2-4; v_call: TRBV5-1; cdr3_aa: CASSFGERQNIQYF; cdr3_nt: TGCGCCAGCAGCTTCGGCGAGCGACAAAACATTCAGTACTTC
clone_size: few; d_call: -; j_call: TRBJ1-1; v_call: TRBV2; cdr3_aa: CASIGTGNTEAFF; cdr3_nt: TGTGCCAGCATCGGGACGGGGAACACTGAAGCTTTCTTT
clone_size: -; d_call: TRBD1; j_call: TRBJ2-7; v_call: TRBV6-6; cdr3_aa: CASSQDRDYEQYF; cdr3_nt: TGTGCCAGCAGCCAAGACAGGGACTACGAGCAGTACTTC
clone_size: -; d_call: TRBD2; j_call: TRBJ2-7; v_call: TRBV5-4; cdr3_aa: CASSMGLAGGSSEQYF; cdr3_nt: TGTGCCAGCAGCATGGGACTAGCGGGAGGTTCGAGCGAGCAGTACTTC
clone_size: -; d_call: TRBD2; j_call: TRBJ2-2; v_call: TRBV5-4; cdr3_aa: CASSRPTSGPGELFF; cdr3_nt: TGTGCCAGCAGCAGACCGACTAGCGGACCCGGGGAGCTGTTTTTT